The next 28 T cell receptor beta chains were all read from a single sample in a study of cytomegalovirus exposure and HLA in healthy donors. Both 60 Vbeta primers and 13 Jbeta primers went into the PCR. Assay used: immunoSEQ multiplex PCR; TCRdb lists only in-frame clones, some missing. The table shows about 150,000 clones, with 70% to 90% occurring only once. Sequencing input: PBMCs. These receptors came from a woman aged 40 to 55 in good health and CMV-seropositive.

The rearrangement links TRBV13 to TRBJ2-1; no clear D gene. Looked up from germline, CDR1 is PRHDT and CDR2 is FYEKMQ (reference sequence). This CDR3 is built from 15 residues. Trimming left V 2 bases short and J 6 bases short, with 14 bases between. The CDR3, as DNA: TGTGCCAGCAGCTTATTCGCTGACATCCCCAATGAGCAGTTCTTC. As protein: CASSLFADIPNEQFF.

This clone was seen just once. The rearrangement joins TRBV6-5 to TRBJ1-2; 7 bases are a match to TRBD1. The CDR3 length is 13 residues. Germline loops: CDR1 MNHEY, CDR2 SVGAGI. J lost 10 bases, V lost 7 bases, and 12 bases had no gene match. In nucleotides, the CDR3 is TGTGCCAGCAAAACCGGGACAGCCTTACACTACACCTTC. Its protein is CASKTGTALHYTF.

This chain links TRBV18 with TRBJ1-3, with D perhaps matching TRBD1 (5 bases). Looked up from germline, CDR1 is KGHSH and CDR2 is LQKENI. The CDR3 consists of 12 residues. V was pared by 2 bases and J by 10 bases, with 9 bases between. The DNA of the CDR3 is TGTGCCAGCTCACCAAAAGGGGAAACCATATATTTT. Translating gives CASSPKGETIYF.

The chain couples TRBV27 to TRBJ1-2; no clear D. V was trimmed by 7 bases and J by 7 bases, leaving 13 bases between them. Per germline, CDR1 MNHEY and CDR2 SMNVEV (reference sequence). This CDR3 comprises 12 residues. CDR3 coding DNA: TGTGCCAGCATGGAAGGCGACTCTGGCTACACCTTC. Protein sequence: CASMEGDSGYTF.

The J gene is TRBJ2-1, the V gene TRBV7-7, with D possibly being TRBD2 (5 bases). Between the trimmed V and J ends, which lost 0 bases and 5 bases, there was a span of 8 bases. CDR3 length equals 14 residues. The germline CDR1 and CDR2 sequences are SSHAT and FNYEAQ (reference sequence). The CDR3 protein is CASSLAGVHNEQFF. The CDR3 DNA follows: TGTGCCAGCAGCTTAGCGGGAGTCCACAATGAGCAGTTCTTC.

The chain is built from TRBV28 and TRBJ2-7, with 8 bases lining up with TRBD1. This CDR3 region has 15 residues. V lost 3 bases to trimming and J lost 2 bases; unmatched junction nucleotides: 6. Germline V gene lookup returns CDR1 MDHEN and CDR2 SYDVKM. CDR3 in DNA: TGTGCCAGCAGTTTTCCAGGGGGCCTTGCCTACGAGCAGTACTTC. It codes for CASSFPGGLAYEQYF.

This clone has only one observation. The V and J genes are TRBV28 and TRBJ2-7; 7 bases match TRBD2. The CDR3 is made up of 17 amino acids. Germline loops: CDR1 MDHEN, CDR2 SYDVKM. V lost 1 base and J lost 0; bases outside the gene matches: 9. CDR3: CASSLLRPGGSSYEQYF. The CDR3, as DNA: TGTGCCAGCAGTTTATTAAGGCCCGGGGGGTCCTCCTACGAGCAGTACTTC. The variable domain in full, with the rest retrieved from reference TRBV28 and TRBJ2-7, is DVKVTQSSRYLVKRTGEKVFLECVQDMDHENMFWYRQDPGLGLRLIYFSYDVKMKEKGDIPEGYSVSREKKERFSLILESASTNQTSMYLCASSLLRPGGSSYEQYFGPGTRLTVT.

A remark on this clone: The same CDR3 is also encoded by other DNA sequences in this sample. The rearrangement links TRBV9 to TRBJ1-2; TRBD1 agrees at 8 bases. With V trimmed by 0 bases and J by 4 bases, 5 bases remained unmatched. The CDR3 has 15 amino acids. CDR1 SGDLS and CDR2 YYNGEE come from the germline V gene. The CDR3, as DNA: TGTGCCAGCAGCGTAGCAGGACAGGGTGGCTATGGCTACACCTTC. It translates to CASSVAGQGGYGYTF.

CDR3 bases: TGTGCCAGCAGTGCGGACAGGGGTGGCACTGAAGCTTTCTTT. Translation: CASSADRGGTEAFF. The chain has TRBV27 and TRBJ1-1; 9 nucleotides match TRBD1. V gave up 5 bases and J gave up 4 bases; unmatched junction bases: 5. The CDR3 is 14 residues long. Germline CDR1 and CDR2: MNHEY and SMNVEV (reference sequence).

As for this clone: Other DNA sequences of this sample code for an identical CDR3. The rearrangement links TRBV9 to TRBJ1-1, with D hard to call. The CDR3 runs to 13 residues. The germline gives CDR1 SGDLS, CDR2 YYNGEE. Trimming shortened V by 0 bases and J by 3 bases, and 6 bases separated the two germline ends. In DNA, the CDR3 is TGTGCCAGCAGCGTAGGAGGTGACACTGAAGCTTTCTTT. Translating gives CASSVGGDTEAFF.

The chain recombines TRBV18 with TRBJ2-1; 10 bases are a match to TRBD2. The CDR3 runs to 15 residues. With 6 bases clipped from V and 2 bases from J, the junction kept 4 bases outside the gene matches. CDR1 is KGHSH and CDR2 is LQKENI in the germline V gene. For the CDR3, the DNA is TGTGCCAGCTCCGGAACTAGCGGGACCTACAATGAGCAGTTCTTC. Protein product: CASSGTSGTYNEQFF.

This clone was detected only a few times. The genes are TRBV2 and TRBJ2-1; 7 positions agree with TRBD2. The CDR3 totals 15 residues. The V and J ends lost 4 bases and 6 bases, in that order; junction bases with no gene match: 9. The germline CDR1 and CDR2 sequences are SNHLY and FYNNEI. The CDR3 sequence is CASSGSSGSGNEQFF. The DNA for the CDR3 is TGTGCCAGCAGTGGGTCTAGCGGATCTGGCAATGAGCAGTTCTTC.

The count of this clone is one. The rearrangement joins TRBV6-1 to TRBJ2-3; 8 bases are shared with TRBD2. The CDR3 is 14 amino acids. Germline CDR1 is MNHNS and CDR2 is SASEGT. Losses at the gene ends were 8 bases for V and 4 bases for J; bases not matched to a gene: 8. The CDR3 is CASGASGFADTQYF. The CDR3 DNA reads as TGTGCCAGCGGGGCTAGCGGGTTTGCAGATACGCAGTATTTT.

In DNA, the CDR3 is TGTGCCAGTAGTATAGACGCCAGGGACTACGAGCAGTACTTC. Amino acids: CASSIDARDYEQYF. This chain joins TRBV19 and TRBJ2-7, with a weak D call TRBD1 (5 bases). The CDR3 totals 14 residues. V shed 0 bases and J shed 3 bases, with 9 bases lying between them. Germline values: CDR1 LNHDA, CDR2 SQIVND (reference sequence).

This clone appeared a single time. The chain employs TRBV7-9 and TRBJ2-2; the match to TRBD1 covers 7 bases. V shed 5 bases, J shed 6 bases, and the junction held 6 bases outside the gene matches. Germline values: CDR1 SEHNR, CDR2 FQNEAQ (reference sequence). The CDR3 covers 14 residues. CDR3 amino acids: CASSQGGMAGELFF. The DNA for the CDR3 is TGTGCCAGCAGCCAAGGGGGCATGGCCGGGGAGCTGTTTTTT. Together with reference TRBV7-9 and TRBJ2-2, the CDR3 gives the full variable domain: DTGVSQNPRHKITKRGQNVTFRCDPISEHNRLYWYRQTLGQGPEFLTYFQNEAQLEKSRLLSDRFSAERPKGSFSTLEIQRTEQGDSAMYLCASSQGGMAGELFFGEGSRLTVL.

This clone was found once. This sequence joins TRBV7-2 and TRBJ2-5, with D possibly TRBD2 on 7 matching bases. Trimming took off 5 bases at V and 0 bases at J, with 10 bases between the two ends. The CDR3 covers 14 residues. Germline-derived CDR1 and CDR2 are SGHTA and FQGNSA. The CDR3 is CASSSGTYQETQYF. The CDR3 DNA follows: TGTGCCAGCAGCAGCGGGACATACCAAGAGACCCAGTACTTC.

V and J are TRBV27 and TRBJ2-7, with D unresolved. Trimming took off 8 bases at V and 1 base at J, with 15 bases between the two ends. CDR1 is MNHEY, CDR2 SMNVEV, per germline (reference sequence). The CDR3 loop spans 14 amino acids. The CDR3 loop is CASSSTPSSYEQYF. The CDR3, as DNA: TGTGCCAGCTCCTCAACGCCCAGTTCCTACGAGCAGTACTTC.

The V call is TRBV29-1, the J call TRBJ1-5; D possibly corresponds to TRBD1 (5 bases). Trimming cost V 3 bases and J 2 bases, with 8 bases left between them. The germline CDR1 and CDR2 sequences are SQVTM and ANQGSEA. This CDR3 spans 13 amino acids. CDR3 in DNA: TGCAGCGTTGAGGGGGGTGGCAATCAGCCCCAGCATTTT. It codes for CSVEGGGNQPQHF.

The chain recombines TRBV6-5 with TRBJ1-1; D perhaps matches TRBD1 (5 bases). CDR1 MNHEY and CDR2 SVGAGI come from the germline V gene. Trimming cost V 2 bases and J 1 base, with 14 bases left between them. This CDR3 has 16 residues. The CDR3 sequence: CASSYTTVGGNTEAFF. The CDR3 DNA reads TGTGCCAGCAGTTACACAACCGTGGGGGGGAACACTGAAGCTTTCTTT.

The chain carries TRBV5-1 and TRBJ1-2; 8 bases are shared with TRBD1. Trimming took 3 bases from V and 0 from J; bases not matched to a gene: 4. The CDR3 spans 15 residues. Germline lookup yields CDR1 SGHRS and CDR2 YFSETQ. The CDR3 nucleotides read TGCGCCAGCAGCTCTGGACAGGGAGCTAACTATGGCTACACCTTC. Translation gives CASSSGQGANYGYTF.

This chain joins TRBV5-8 and TRBJ1-1; 10 bases match TRBD1. Germline CDR1 and CDR2: SGHTS and YDEGEE. V lost 0 bases, J lost 1 base, and 3 bases stayed unmatched. The CDR3 is made up of 16 amino acids. The CDR3 region is CASSLGWDRGNTEAFF. In DNA, the CDR3 is TGTGCCAGCAGCTTGGGGTGGGACAGGGGGAACACTGAAGCTTTCTTT.

The V and J genes are TRBV11-3 and TRBJ1-1, with D tentatively TRBD1 (5 bases). The CDR3 loop spans 14 amino acids. Trimming pared 0 bases from V and 4 bases from J, leaving 9 bases between. Germline lookup yields CDR1 SGHNT and CDR2 YENEEA. The CDR3 DNA reads TGTGCCAGCAGCTTAGAGGGGCGGGGCACTGAAGCTTTCTTT. It translates to CASSLEGRGTEAFF.

The chain couples TRBV6-4 to TRBJ2-3; D uncertain. Deletions cut 5 bases from V and 0 bases from J, with 6 bases between. Germline V gives CDR1 MRHNA, CDR2 SNTAGT. The CDR3 sequence is 13 residues long. CDR3 loop: CASSRDSTDTQYF. In DNA form, the CDR3 reads TGTGCCAGCAGTCGAGATAGCACAGATACGCAGTATTTT.

The rearrangement uses TRBV6-1 and TRBJ2-1; the D gene is possibly TRBD2 (6 bases). Germline V CDR1 and CDR2: MNHNS, SASEGT. The CDR3 is made up of 15 amino acids. The V end lost 1 base, the J end lost 14 bases, and 21 bases lay between the germline ends. The CDR3 DNA sequence: TGTGCCAGCAGTGAAGTCCAGAGCCGGGGGACCACGAAGTTCTTC. Protein: CASSEVQSRGTTKFF.

The CDR3 DNA sequence: TGCAGCTCCCTCCCCGGCGGGAGGGCCAATGAGCAGTTCTTC. It is translated as CSSLPGGRANEQFF. This sequence joins TRBV29-1 and TRBJ2-1, with TRBD2 identical over 9 bases. Germline V lookup: CDR1 SQVTM, CDR2 ANQGSEA. V shed 8 bases and J 6 bases; nucleotides not matched to a gene: 11. This CDR3 has 14 residues.

V gene TRBV2 combines with J gene TRBJ1-2, with 10 bases aligning to TRBD1. J gave up 4 bases and V 6 bases, and 8 bases lay outside the gene matches. Germline loops: CDR1 SNHLY, CDR2 FYNNEI. The CDR3 runs 15 residues. CDR3 in DNA: TGTGCCAGCAGCCCCGGGACAGGGGTTATCTATGGCTACACCTTC. The encoded protein is CASSPGTGVIYGYTF. The variable domain in full, completed from reference TRBV2 and TRBJ1-2, reads EPEVTQTPSHQVTQMGQEVILRCVPISNHLYFYWYRQILGQKVEFLVSFYNNEISEKSEIFDDQFSVERPDGSNFTLKIRSTKLEDSAMYFCASSPGTGVIYGYTFGSGTRLTVV.

V and J are TRBV27 and TRBJ2-1, with D maybe TRBD2 (5 bases). In germline, CDR1 is MNHEY, CDR2 SMNVEV (reference sequence). There are 14 residues in the CDR3. Trimming took 4 bases from V and 0 from J, leaving 7 bases between them. This chain's CDR3 is CASSSRGSYNEQFF. The DNA of the CDR3 is TGTGCCAGCAGTTCACGGGGCTCCTACAATGAGCAGTTCTTC.

The chain recombines TRBV5-1 with TRBJ1-3; possible D gene TRBD1, 5 bases. CDR3 length: 14 residues. Trimming stripped 2 bases from V and 4 bases from J, with 10 bases between. Germline loops: CDR1 SGHRS, CDR2 YFSETQ. CDR3: CASSLGDLGNTIYF. Here the CDR3 DNA reads TGCGCCAGCAGCTTAGGGGATCTCGGAAACACCATATATTTT.